A single sample gave rise to the 13 T cell receptor beta chains below, sequenced in a study of tumour-infiltrating T cells in Burkitt lymphoma. Sequenced by immunoSEQ multiplex PCR; TCRdb stores in-frame clones only, minus some. The table records 7,500 to 8,500 clones, roughly 73% of them present only once. Source material: tumor tissue. The receptors here all came from a human donor with diffuse large B-cell lymphoma.

The chain joins TRBV7-9 to TRBJ2-5; D remains unclear. Germline CDR1 reads SEHNR; CDR2 reads FQNEAQ (reference sequence). V gave up 2 bases and J gave up 1 base, with 5 bases separating them. The CDR3 covers 13 residues. CDR3 nucleotides: TGTGCCAGCAGCTTACATACCCAAGAGACCCAGTACTTC. Translated: CASSLHTQETQYF.

V is TRBV6-4 and J is TRBJ2-2, with a possible D match to TRBD1 (6 bases). Trimming took 6 bases from V and 1 from J, leaving 9 bases between them. The germline V gene has CDR1 MRHNA and CDR2 SNTAGT. This CDR3 has 14 residues. CDR3 amino acids: CASRKTGNTGELFF. The DNA of the CDR3 is TGTGCCAGCAGGAAGACAGGGAACACCGGGGAGCTGTTTTTT.

In its sample, this clone was seen a few times. V usage is TRBV5-6 and J usage is TRBJ2-7, with 7 nucleotides matching TRBD1. Germline V gives CDR1 SGHDT, CDR2 YYEEEE. Unmatched junction bases numbered 9, after V lost 4 bases and J lost 2 bases. The CDR3 runs 15 residues. This CDR3 is CASSGLTGITYEQYF. CDR3 DNA: TGTGCCAGCAGCGGCCTGACAGGGATTACCTACGAGCAGTACTTC.

The genes are TRBV25-1 and TRBJ1-3; perhaps TRBD1 as D (5 bases). From germline, CDR1 is MGHDK and CDR2 SYGVNS. This CDR3 has 16 residues. Trimming left V 4 bases short and J 4 bases short, with 17 bases between. As DNA, the CDR3 is TGTGCCAGCAGTGGGGGCTTTGCGGGCTACGGAAACACCATATATTTT. The encoded protein is CASSGGFAGYGNTIYF.

The chain combines TRBV5-1 with TRBJ1-3; D gene ambiguous. CDR1 SGHRS and CDR2 YFSETQ come from the germline V gene. The V gene lost 0 bases and the J gene lost 0 bases, with 13 bases spanning the gap. The CDR3 is 17 amino acids. The CDR3 is CASSLGAGPSSGNTIYF. The CDR3, as DNA: TGCGCCAGCAGCTTGGGGGCAGGTCCCAGCTCTGGAAACACCATATATTTT.

This rearrangement joins TRBV9 to TRBJ1-1; tentatively, D is TRBD1 (6 bases). Germline V CDR1 and CDR2: SGDLS, YYNGEE. CDR3 length: 18 residues. The V end was cut by 3 bases, the J end by 5 bases, with 26 bases between. CDR3 region: CASSGDRGLVLGTTEAFF. The CDR3 bases are TGTGCCAGCAGCGGAGATCGGGGCCTGGTCCTTGGGACAACTGAAGCTTTCTTT.

The rearrangement links TRBV10-3 to TRBJ1-1, with D maybe TRBD1 (5 bases). This CDR3 comprises 16 residues. Germline V gene lookup returns CDR1 ENHRY and CDR2 SYGVKD. V lost 6 bases, J lost 7 bases, and 24 bases lay in between. The CDR3 DNA is TGTGCCATCAGCAAAAAGGACATCCGGAGGGAGAGTGAAGCTTTCTTT. Translated, it gives CAISKKDIRRESEAFF.

The chain employs TRBV5-4 and TRBJ2-5; 12 bases map to TRBD2. In germline, CDR1 is SGHNT, CDR2 YYREEE (reference sequence). The length of the CDR3 is 15 residues. V lost 3 bases, J lost 3 bases, and 3 bases stayed unmatched. CDR3 sequence reads: CASSYRLAGEETQYF. CDR3 sequence (DNA): TGTGCCAGCAGCTACAGACTAGCGGGGGAAGAGACCCAGTACTTC.

The CDR3, as DNA: TGTGCCAGCAGCGAAGGCTGGTGGGCTTTCTTT. Translation: CASSEGWWAFF. The chain couples TRBV6-5 to TRBJ1-1; no reliable D call. Trimming pared 6 bases from V and 11 bases from J, leaving 13 bases between. There are 11 residues in the CDR3. Germline V gives CDR1 MNHEY, CDR2 SVGAGI.

The J gene is TRBJ1-1, the V gene TRBV19; D gene unclear. This CDR3 spans 12 amino acids. Germline CDR1 is LNHDA and CDR2 is SQIVND (reference sequence). Trimming removed 6 bases at V and 4 bases at J, with 9 bases between. The CDR3 DNA sequence: TGTGCCAGTAGCCGGTACGGCACTGAAGCTTTCTTT. Translating gives CASSRYGTEAFF. Supplemented by reference TRBV19 and TRBJ1-1, the full variable domain reads DGGITQSPKYLFRKEGQNVTLSCEQNLNHDAMYWYRQDPGQGLRLIYYSQIVNDFQKGDIAEGYSVSREKKESFPLTVTSAQKNPTAFYLCASSRYGTEAFFGQGTRLTVV.

This rearrangement joins TRBV7-2 to TRBJ1-3; 7 bases are shared with TRBD1. CDR1 is SGHTA, CDR2 FQGNSA, per germline. The CDR3 covers 15 residues. Trimming cost V 4 bases and J 0 bases; bases outside gene matches: 3. In DNA form, the CDR3 reads TGTGCCAGCAGCTGGGACAGCGACTCTGGAAACACCATATATTTT. It yields the protein CASSWDSDSGNTIYF.

The chain recombines TRBV9 with TRBJ2-1, with TRBD2 identical over 9 bases. V lost 0 bases, J lost 6 bases, and 7 bases stayed unmatched. This CDR3 has 16 amino acids. The V gene's germline CDR1 is SGDLS and CDR2 YYNGEE. The CDR3: CASSVDGGGAINEQFF. CDR3 coding DNA: TGTGCCAGCAGCGTAGACGGCGGGGGGGCCATCAATGAGCAGTTCTTC.

The gene calls are TRBV12-5 and TRBJ1-6, with no clear D. Germline CDR1 and CDR2: LGHNT and FRNRAP. Deletions cut 0 bases from V and 8 bases from J, with 11 bases between. The CDR3 length is 15 residues. The CDR3 DNA follows: TGTGCTAGTGGTTTGGTGGAGGGAGGGTATTCACCCCTCCACTTT. Translation: CASGLVEGGYSPLHF.